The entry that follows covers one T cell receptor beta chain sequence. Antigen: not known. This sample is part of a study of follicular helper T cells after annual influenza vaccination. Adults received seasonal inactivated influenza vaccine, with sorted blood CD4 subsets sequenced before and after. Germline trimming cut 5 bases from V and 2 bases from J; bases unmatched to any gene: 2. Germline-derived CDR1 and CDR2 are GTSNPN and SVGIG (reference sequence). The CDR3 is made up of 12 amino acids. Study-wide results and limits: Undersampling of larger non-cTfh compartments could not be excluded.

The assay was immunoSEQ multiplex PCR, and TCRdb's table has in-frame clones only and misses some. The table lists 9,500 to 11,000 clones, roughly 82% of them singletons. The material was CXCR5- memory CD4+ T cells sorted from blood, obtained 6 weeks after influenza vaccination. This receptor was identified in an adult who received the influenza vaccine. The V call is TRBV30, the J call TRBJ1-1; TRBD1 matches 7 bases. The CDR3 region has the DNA TGTGCCTGGGACAGGGCCAACACTGAAGCTTTCTTT. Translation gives CAWDRANTEAFF.